These T cell receptor beta chains were read from a single sample in a study of blood T cell repertoires in COVID-19. Produced via immunoSEQ multiplex PCR; TCRdb's table is partial and in-frame only. The sample comprises approximately 47,000 clones, about 82% of which are singletons, and around 2.2% rests with the top ten. Sample: peripheral blood. The receptors come from a woman aged 60-75 years with acute or convalescent COVID-19. Each CDR3 is given with its conserved first and last residue. The D gene is left open where the match is weak. Rows give clone size only sometimes, using once, few, many, or a class for an expanded clone.

CDR3 length	V gene	clone size	D gene	J gene	CDR3 DNA	CDR3 protein
15	TRBV4-1	.	TRBD1	TRBJ2-7	TGCGCCAGCAGCCAAGCGGGGACAGCCTCCTACGAGCAGTACTTC	CASSQAGTASYEQYF
14	TRBV5-1	few	.	TRBJ2-1	TGCGCCAGCAGCAATAGCGGCGCTAGTTTGGAGCAGTTCTTC	CASSNSGASLEQFF
13	TRBV24-1	.	.	TRBJ1-1	TGTGCCACCACTATGGGGGCGAACACTGAAGCTTTCTTT	CATTMGANTEAFF
14	TRBV10-1	.	.	TRBJ1-3	TGCGCCAGCAGCCCCGGAGGGTTGGGAAACACCATATATTTT	CASSPGGLGNTIYF
15	TRBV28	.	.	TRBJ1-4	TGTGCCAGCAGTTCAGAGCCGGGGAGAGGGGAAAAACTGTTTTTT	CASSSEPGRGEKLFF
11	TRBV7-8	.	.	TRBJ1-1	TGTGCCAGCAGCCCAGCCATGGAAGCTTTCTTT	CASSPAMEAFF
14	TRBV18	.	.	TRBJ2-1	TGTGCCAGCTCACCACCCGCTAGCAGCAATGAGCAGTTCTTC	CASSPPASSNEQFF
15	TRBV5-1	.	TRBD1	TRBJ1-6	TGCGCCAGCAGCATGGGGGACAGGGACAATTCACCCCTCCACTTT	CASSMGDRDNSPLHF
13	TRBV30	.	.	TRBJ1-5	TGTGCCTGGAGTGGGGGGGGCAATCAGCCCCAGCATTTT	CAWSGGGNQPQHF
15	TRBV11-2	.	TRBD2	TRBJ2-5	TGTGCCAGCAGCCTAGGGACTAGCGGGAAAGAGACCCAGTACTTC	CASSLGTSGKETQYF
15	TRBV5-8	.	.	TRBJ1-5	TGTGCCAGCACCGGGGGGGGTCGAAGCAATCAGCCCCAGCATTTT	CASTGGGRSNQPQHF
13	TRBV28	.	.	TRBJ1-2	TGTGCCAGCAGTTCAGACATGGATATACGCTACACCTTC	CASSSDMDIRYTF
13	TRBV19	.	.	TRBJ1-3	TGTGCCAGTAGTAAACTACCTGGAAACACCATATATTTT	CASSKLPGNTIYF
15	TRBV5-1	.	TRBD1	TRBJ1-2	TGCGCCAGCAGCACCCGTCCGGGACAGGGGGCTGGCTACACCTTC	CASSTRPGQGAGYTF
15	TRBV19	.	.	TRBJ1-6	TGTGCCAGTAGTATACTCAGCTCCTATAATTCACCCCTCCACTTT	CASSILSSYNSPLHF
13	TRBV5-8	.	.	TRBJ1-4	TGTGCCAGCAGCTTGGTCCGCGGTGAAAAACTGTTTTTT	CASSLVRGEKLFF
13	TRBV4-1	.	.	TRBJ2-5	TGCGCCAGCAGCCAAGGAGGTGGGGAGACCCAGTACTTC	CASSQGGGETQYF
14	TRBV5-1	once	TRBD2	TRBJ2-3	TGCGCCAGCAGCTTGGCGGGAGGAGGAGATACGCAGTATTTT	CASSLAGGGDTQYF
18	TRBV19	.	TRBD2	TRBJ2-1	TGTGCCAGTAGTACCTTCCTGACTAGCGGGGGGGCCCACAATGAGCAGTTCTTC	CASSTFLTSGGAHNEQFF
15	TRBV6-5	.	TRBD2	TRBJ2-1	TGTGCCAGCAACTTAGCGGGGCTCTCCTACAATGAGCAGTTCTTC	CASNLAGLSYNEQFF
16	TRBV3-1/TRBV3-2	.	TRBD2	TRBJ2-2	TGTGCCAGCAGCCAAACTAGCGGGGCCCTTACCGGGGAGCTGTTTTTT	CASSQTSGALTGELFF
15	TRBV11-2	.	.	TRBJ2-7	TGTGCCAGCAGCCTAGAGGGCCCCGCAAGGCTAGAGCAGTACTTC	CASSLEGPARLEQYF
14	TRBV28	few	TRBD1	TRBJ1-2	TGTGCCAGCACCACCGGGACAGGACTCTATGGCTACACCTTC	CASTTGTGLYGYTF
14	TRBV7-2	.	TRBD2	TRBJ2-7	TGTGCCAGCAGGGAAGCGGGAGGCCCCTACGAGCAGTACTTC	CASREAGGPYEQYF
17	TRBV7-6	.	.	TRBJ1-3	TGTGCCAGCAGCTTCTATCCTCAGGGAGGGTCTGGAAACACCATATATTTT	CASSFYPQGGSGNTIYF
17	TRBV28	.	.	TRBJ2-3	TGTGCCAGCAGTTTAAATCCGAGCCGCGGCAACACAGATACGCAGTATTTT	CASSLNPSRGNTDTQYF
12	TRBV5-5	.	.	TRBJ1-1	TGTGCCAGCAGCGATGGGTCGAGGTCCGATTTCTTT	CASSDGSRSDFF
17	TRBV7-6	.	.	TRBJ2-2	TGTGCCAGCAGCCCTAGGGGGGGAGCGGCGAACACCGGGGAGCTGTTTTTT	CASSPRGGAANTGELFF
13	TRBV9	.	.	TRBJ1-6	TGTGCCAGCAGCGTAGTATATAATTCACCCCTCCACTTT	CASSVVYNSPLHF
16	TRBV6-5	.	.	TRBJ2-3	TGTGCCAGCAGTTACTCGAGGACGGGGAGTACAGATACGCAGTATTTT	CASSYSRTGSTDTQYF
16	TRBV6-6	.	.	TRBJ1-4	TGTGCCAGCAGTTACTCATGGACGGGCGGACAGGAAAAACTGTTTTTT	CASSYSWTGGQEKLFF
15	TRBV9	.	.	TRBJ1-5	TGTGCCAGCAGTACAGGAGCCCTTAGCAATCAGCCCCAGCATTTT	CASSTGALSNQPQHF
12	TRBV10-3	.	TRBD1	TRBJ1-2	TGTGCCATTTCTAGCGCACCAGGGGGACGAAACTTC	CAISSAPGGRNF
14	TRBV6-5	.	.	TRBJ1-3	TGTGCCAGCAAACCAGGGTCACTTGGAAACACCATATATTTT	CASKPGSLGNTIYF
17	TRBV10-3	.	TRBD1	TRBJ1-2	TGTGCCATCAGTGCGTGGACAGGGGAGGTAGGGACCTATGGCTACACCTTC	CAISAWTGEVGTYGYTF
16	TRBV18	.	.	TRBJ2-3	TGTGCCAGCTCACCACCTGTTAGCGGCTCCACAGATACGCAGTATTTT	CASSPPVSGSTDTQYF
15	TRBV5-1	few	TRBD1	TRBJ2-5	TGCGCCAGCACCAGGGACAGGGGCGCTGCAGAGACCCAGTACTTC	CASTRDRGAAETQYF
13	TRBV30	few	TRBD2	TRBJ2-1	TGTGCCTTAGCGGGAGCTATTGTCAATGAGCAGTTCTTC	CALAGAIVNEQFF
14	TRBV5-1	.	.	TRBJ1-2	TGCGCCAGCAGCTTGGTTGGCGGGAGAGGGGGCTACACCTTC	CASSLVGGRGGYTF
16	TRBV7-9	.	.	TRBJ1-6	TGTGCCAGCAGCTTAGGTTCGAGTCTTCTCAATTCACCCCTCCACTTT	CASSLGSSLLNSPLHF
11	TRBV2	.	.	TRBJ2-7	TGTGAGAGCCGGGACTCCTACGAGCAGTACTTC	CESRDSYEQYF
16	TRBV4-2	.	TRBD2	TRBJ2-1	TGTGCCAGCAGCCTGGATGGGACTAGCGGGAGTGATGAGCAGTTCTTC	CASSLDGTSGSDEQFF
17	TRBV28	.	TRBD2	TRBJ2-3	TGTGCCAGCATTTCCGAACCTCGGACTAGCTTGTCAGATACGCAGTATTTT	CASISEPRTSLSDTQYF
16	TRBV28	.	TRBD1	TRBJ1-5	TGTGCCAGCAGTATGGGGGGGCAGGGGGCGGTTCAGCCCCAGCATTTT	CASSMGGQGAVQPQHF
13	TRBV11-2	few	.	TRBJ2-7	TGTGCCAGCAGCCGGGACTTCCTCCGGGAGCAGTACTTC	CASSRDFLREQYF
16	TRBV28	.	TRBD1	TRBJ1-2	TGTGCCAGCAGATCCCGAAAGGGGGCTAATAACTATGGCTACACCTTC	CASRSRKGANNYGYTF
14	TRBV6-4	once	TRBD1	TRBJ1-1	TGTGCCAGCAGTGAGACAGGGGGGAACACTGAAGCTTTCTTT	CASSETGGNTEAFF
13	TRBV12-3/TRBV12-4	.	.	TRBJ1-2	TGTGCCAGCAGTAGAAGGGGGTCCTATGGCTACACCTTC	CASSRRGSYGYTF
17	TRBV19	.	.	TRBJ2-2	TGTGCCAGTAGTATCGAGGGACGGGGGTTCAACACCGGGGAGCTGTTTTTT	CASSIEGRGFNTGELFF
15	TRBV5-1	.	TRBD2	TRBJ2-1	TGCGCCAGCAGCTCACCGGGACTATCCCACGATGAGCAGTTCTTC	CASSSPGLSHDEQFF
13	TRBV4-2	.	.	TRBJ2-4	TGTGCCAGCAGCCAAGACGGGAAAAACATTCAGTACTTC	CASSQDGKNIQYF
16	TRBV4-1	.	.	TRBJ2-1	TGCGCCAGCAGCCAATTAGACTTACTCTCCTACAATGAGCAGTTCTTC	CASSQLDLLSYNEQFF
15	TRBV7-3	.	TRBD2	TRBJ2-1	TGTGCCAGCAGCAAAGGACTAGCGGCCGGCGATGAGCAGTTCTTC	CASSKGLAAGDEQFF